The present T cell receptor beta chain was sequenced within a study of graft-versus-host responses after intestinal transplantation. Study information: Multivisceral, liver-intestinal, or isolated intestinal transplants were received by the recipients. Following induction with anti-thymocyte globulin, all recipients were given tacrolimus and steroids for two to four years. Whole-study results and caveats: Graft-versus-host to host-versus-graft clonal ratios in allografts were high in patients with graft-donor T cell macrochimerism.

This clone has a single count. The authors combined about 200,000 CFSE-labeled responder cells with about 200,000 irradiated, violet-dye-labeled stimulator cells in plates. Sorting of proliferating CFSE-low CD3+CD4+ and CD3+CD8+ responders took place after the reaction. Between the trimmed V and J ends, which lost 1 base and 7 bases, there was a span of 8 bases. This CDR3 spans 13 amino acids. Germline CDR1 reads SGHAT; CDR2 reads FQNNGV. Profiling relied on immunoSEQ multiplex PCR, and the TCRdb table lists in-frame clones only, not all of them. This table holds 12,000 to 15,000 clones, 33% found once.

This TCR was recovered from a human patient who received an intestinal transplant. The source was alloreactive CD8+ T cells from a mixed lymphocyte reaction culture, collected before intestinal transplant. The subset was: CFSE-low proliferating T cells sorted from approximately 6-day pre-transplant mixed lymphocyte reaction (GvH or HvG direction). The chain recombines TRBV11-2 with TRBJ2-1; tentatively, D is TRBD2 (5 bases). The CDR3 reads CASSLVGGNEQFF. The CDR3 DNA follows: TGTGCCAGCAGCTTAGTAGGCGGGAATGAGCAGTTCTTC.